The 11 T cell receptor beta chains presented below share a single source sample, sequenced in a study of cytomegalovirus exposure and HLA in healthy donors. Sequenced by immunoSEQ multiplex PCR; TCRdb stores in-frame clones only, minus some. The data hold about 180,000 clones, with around 86% observed a single time. The sample was PBMCs. These receptors came from a man between 18 and 35 years old in good health and CMV-seropositive.

J is TRBJ2-2 and V is TRBV7-2; D call uncertain. Germline values: CDR1 SGHTA, CDR2 FQGNSA. Trimming stripped 5 bases from V and 5 bases from J, with 12 bases between. The CDR3 contains 14 residues. The DNA of the CDR3 is TGTGCCAGCAGCCCGGTAGCTGCGACCGGGGAGCTGTTTTTT. Protein: CASSPVAATGELFF.

This clone was observed a few times. The chain carries TRBV30 and TRBJ1-2, with D perhaps TRBD1 (6 bases). V gave up 5 bases and J gave up 8 bases, with 21 bases separating them. The germline V gene has CDR1 GTSNPN and CDR2 SVGIG (reference sequence). The CDR3 is 14 amino acids. CDR3 sequence (DNA): TGTGCCTGGGGGACACCCCCCGCTAGGAAGGGCTACACCTTC. As protein: CAWGTPPARKGYTF.

This chain joins TRBV7-9 and TRBJ2-7; 7 bases map to TRBD1. The CDR3 sequence is 14 residues long. V shed 5 bases and J 7 bases; nucleotides not matched to a gene: 11. Germline V lookup: CDR1 SEHNR, CDR2 FQNEAQ (reference sequence). CDR3 nucleotides: TGTGCCAGCAGCACTTCTACAGGGGCAGGGGAGCAGTACTTC. This gives the protein CASSTSTGAGEQYF.

The chain recombines TRBV6-5 with TRBJ2-1; TRBD1 might be the D (5 bases). V was trimmed by 2 bases and J by 7 bases, leaving 9 bases between them. CDR1 and CDR2 (germline): MNHEY, SVGAGI. This CDR3 has 13 residues. The CDR3 loop is CASSYDRYNEQFF. For the CDR3, the DNA is TGTGCCAGCAGTTACGACAGATATAATGAGCAGTTCTTC.

The chain recombines TRBV6-6 with TRBJ1-1, with TRBD1 as a possible D gene (5 bases). The V and J ends lost 4 bases and 1 base respectively, with 10 bases between them. The CDR3 has 14 amino acids. Germline assignment: CDR1 MNHNY and CDR2 SVGAGI (reference sequence). This CDR3 is CASSFRVPNTEAFF. CDR3 coding DNA: TGTGCCAGCAGTTTCAGGGTCCCGAACACTGAAGCTTTCTTT.

V and J are TRBV18 and TRBJ2-2, with TRBD1 as a possible D gene (6 bases). The V end was cut by 3 bases, the J end by 6 bases, with 11 bases between. The CDR3 runs 14 residues. Germline V CDR1 and CDR2: KGHSH, LQKENI. The CDR3 DNA reads as TGTGCCAGCTCACCGAGACAGGCTCCCGGGGAGCTGTTTTTT. Translating it yields CASSPRQAPGELFF.

J is TRBJ2-1 and V is TRBV9; 13 bases line up with TRBD2. The CDR3 extends over 16 amino acids. After removal of 3 bases from V and 9 bases from J, the junction contained 9 bases not matched to a gene. The germline gives CDR1 SGDLS, CDR2 YYNGEE. The CDR3 DNA is TGTGCCAGCAGCGAAAATCCGGGACTAGCGGGAACTGAGCAGTTCTTC. It yields the protein CASSENPGLAGTEQFF.

The chain employs TRBV7-2 and TRBJ2-7, with D uncertain. CDR1 is SGHTA and CDR2 is FQGNSA in the germline V gene. The CDR3 totals 14 residues. V lost 0 bases to trimming and J lost 6 bases, with 12 bases between them. This CDR3 is CASSLAVFPGEQYF. The DNA of the CDR3 is TGTGCCAGCAGCTTAGCGGTGTTCCCCGGCGAGCAGTACTTC. The variable domain in full, with the rest retrieved from reference TRBV7-2 and TRBJ2-7, is GAGVSQSPSNKVTEKGKDVELRCDPISGHTALYWYRQSLGQGLEFLIYFQGNSAPDKSGLPSDRFSAERTGGSVSTLTIQRTQQEDSAVYLCASSLAVFPGEQYFGPGTRLTVT.

In its sample, this clone was seen once. The chain joins TRBV19 to TRBJ1-1; D remains unclear. V lost 8 bases and J 1 base, leaving 11 bases between the germline ends. The germline V gene has CDR1 LNHDA and CDR2 SQIVND (reference sequence). CDR3 length: 13 amino acids. The CDR3 is CASQMSGNTEAFF. The CDR3 nucleotides read TGTGCCAGTCAAATGTCGGGGAACACTGAAGCTTTCTTT.

The chain couples TRBV6-1 to TRBJ2-3; a weak D match, TRBD1 (6 bases). Germline V CDR1 and CDR2: MNHNS, SASEGT. CDR3 size: 11 residues. V was clipped by 11 bases and J by 6 bases, with 12 bases between them. CDR3 loop: CAGAQGDTQYF. Written as DNA, the CDR3 is TGTGCCGGCGCACAGGGTGATACGCAGTATTTT.

The rearrangement uses TRBV29-1 and TRBJ1-2; the D is unclear. The CDR3 runs 14 residues. Between the trimmed V and J ends, which lost 0 bases and 6 bases, there was a span of 14 bases. Germline V gives CDR1 SQVTM, CDR2 ANQGSEA. CDR3 region: CSVEDWLKRDGYTF. Here the CDR3 DNA reads TGCAGCGTTGAAGACTGGTTAAAGAGGGATGGCTACACCTTC.